This T cell receptor (beta chain) originates from a study of T-cell reconstitution after alpha-beta-depleted transplantation in children. Study results and caveats: In patients about two months after transplant, alpha-beta T cells reportedly arose from several hundred expanded graft clones.

This clonotype has a count of ten or more. Antigen: not known. The CDR3 spans 14 residues. V shed 10 bases and J shed 1 base, with 16 bases lying between them. Germline V gene lookup returns CDR1 MGHRA and CDR2 YSYEKL. Unique molecular identifiers were incorporated when the TCRbeta library was constructed. Using its own MiXCR run on the PCR reads, TCRdb lists one record per CDR3 protein. The sample lists about 600,000 distinct CDR3 sequences; 20% to 25% were seen once. The genes are TRBV4-1 and TRBJ1-1; D perhaps matches TRBD1 (5 bases). The clonotype comes from a boy under two years old who had a stem cell transplant for acute myeloid leukemia, so the T cells may come from the graft donor. The sequences come from PBMCs, mostly from graft donor cells, collected 360 days after TCRalphabeta/CD19-depleted stem cell transplant. The chain's CDR3 is CATRDDSKNTEAFF. Here the CDR3 DNA reads TGCGCCACCCGGGACGATTCTAAGAACACTGAAGCTTTCTTT.